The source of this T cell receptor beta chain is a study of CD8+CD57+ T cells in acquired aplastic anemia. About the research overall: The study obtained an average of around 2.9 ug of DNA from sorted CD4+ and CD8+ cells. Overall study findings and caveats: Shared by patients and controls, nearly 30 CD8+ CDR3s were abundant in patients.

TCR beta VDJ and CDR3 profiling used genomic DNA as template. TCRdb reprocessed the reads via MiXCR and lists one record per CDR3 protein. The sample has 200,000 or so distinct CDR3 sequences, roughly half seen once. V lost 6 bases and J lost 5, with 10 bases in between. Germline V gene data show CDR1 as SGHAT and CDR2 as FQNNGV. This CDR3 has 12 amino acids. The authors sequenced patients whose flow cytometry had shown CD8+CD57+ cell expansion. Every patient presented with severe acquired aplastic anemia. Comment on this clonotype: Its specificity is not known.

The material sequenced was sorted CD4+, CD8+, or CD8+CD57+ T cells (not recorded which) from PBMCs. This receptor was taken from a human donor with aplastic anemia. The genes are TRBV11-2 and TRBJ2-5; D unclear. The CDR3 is CASSPFTETQYF. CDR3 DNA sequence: TGTGCCAGCAGTCCGTTCACTGAGACCCAGTACTTC.